A selection of T cell receptor beta chains follows, all from one sample in a study of T cells in Graves' hyperthyroidism and ophthalmopathy. Each CDR3 protein gets one entry after TCRdb re-called the multiplex PCR reads with MiXCR. The top ten hold approximately 8.7% of the sample, which has 800,000 or so distinct CDR3 sequences, 38% seen once. The sample consisted of blood. These receptor sequences come from a man between 18 and 29 years old with Graves' hyperthyroidism. The conserved cysteine and the conserved F or W are not part of the CDR3 here. The order of the fields is J gene, D gene, V gene, CDR3 protein. A D gene is named only where the DNA matches it firmly.

TRBJ1-5,-,TRBV5-6,ASSLKEGKGAQH
TRBJ1-2,-,TRBV6-5,ASSSVGRANYGYT
TRBJ1-2,-,TRBV7-9,ASSLGARIAT
TRBJ1-4,-,TRBV7-3,ASSQAAGEKLF
TRBJ1-6,-,TRBV7-9,ASSFPQDNSPLH
TRBJ2-7,TRBD1,TRBV29-1,SSGQDPYEQY
TRBJ1-4,-,TRBV20-1,SARGGVGGEKLF
TRBJ1-2,-,TRBV20-1,SARTENYGYT
TRBJ2-6,-,TRBV19,ASSIRGTGRAEA
TRBJ2-5,-,TRBV20-1,SAPAGVWETQY
TRBJ2-5,-,TRBV5-1,ASSRSWTEGTQY
TRBJ1-3,-,TRBV20-1,SARGFSGNTIY
TRBJ1-2,-,TRBV2,ASLSWGGYT
TRBJ2-5,TRBD2,TRBV5-1,ASHGWAGDGETQY
TRBJ1-5,TRBD1,TRBV19,ASSRTGVDNQPQH
TRBJ1-5,-,TRBV20-1,SAQNGGSGQPQH
TRBJ1-5,TRBD1,TRBV10-3,ATASGTGDQETQH
TRBJ2-7,TRBD2,TRBV7-2,ASSEASGGTEQY
TRBJ2-7,-,TRBV29-1,SLYGRSEQY
TRBJ2-2,-,TRBV7-9,ASSSVTANTGELF
TRBJ1-4,-,TRBV5-5,ASSTTVNEKLF
TRBJ2-5,TRBD1,TRBV25-1,ASSSLRTGGGGTQY
TRBJ2-5,TRBD1,TRBV29-1,SVAGTGTVRETQY
TRBJ2-7,-,TRBV7-2,ASSSELLGEQY
TRBJ1-2,-,TRBV5-1,ASSLGQSYGYT
TRBJ2-7,-,TRBV20-1,SAPSLASSYEQY
TRBJ2-7,TRBD2,TRBV5-5,ASSQDTGGGTYEQY
TRBJ2-7,TRBD1,TRBV10-3,AITPGTGYYEQY
TRBJ2-7,-,TRBV28,ASSQSFAEQY
TRBJ1-1,-,TRBV10-3,AISTGHGGTEAF
TRBJ1-5,-,TRBV2,ASRGGEQTNQPQH
TRBJ1-1,-,TRBV4-1,ASSQEGTTEAF
TRBJ1-4,-,TRBV10-3,AISARDGINEKLF
TRBJ2-7,-,TRBV2,ASVGGQDYEQY
TRBJ2-7,TRBD1,TRBV10-3,AISEGQESYEQY
TRBJ2-7,-,TRBV7-8,ASSGKAGSPSYEQY
TRBJ1-1,-,TRBV12-3/TRBV12-4,ASSFKAGNTEAF
TRBJ2-6,TRBD1,TRBV7-8,ASSLVGQGASGANVLT
TRBJ1-4,TRBD1,TRBV19,ASATTGEKLF
TRBJ2-7,TRBD1,TRBV12-3/TRBV12-4,ASSSPGQATYEQY
TRBJ1-1,-,TRBV12-3/TRBV12-4,ASSRTVGDTEAF